Presented here are 10 T cell receptor beta chains from one specimen sequenced in a study of shared clonotypes between healthy human individuals. Using immunoSEQ multiplex PCR, the repertoire was profiled, and TCRdb retains in-frame clones only, with some absent. The sample contains about 530,000 clones, over 75% of which appear only once. Sequencing was performed on PBMCs. These receptor sequences come from a middle-aged woman in good health. Some clones in this sample may be carry-over from other donors' samples.

This chain joins TRBV10-3 and TRBJ2-5; no clear D gene. V was cut by 0 bases and J by 4 bases, with 6 bases left in between. The germline V gene encodes CDR1 ENHRY and CDR2 SYGVKD. The CDR3 covers 13 residues. The CDR3 bases are TGTGCCATCAGTGAGTCGAACGGAGAGACCCAGTACTTC. It encodes CAISESNGETQYF.

This clone has a single count. The chain has TRBV6-5 and TRBJ2-7; 7 bases fit TRBD1. Looked up from germline, CDR1 is MNHEY and CDR2 is SVGAGI. The CDR3 runs to 14 residues. Unmatched junction bases numbered 11, after V lost 8 bases and J lost 4 bases. For the CDR3, the DNA is TGTGCCAGCGGACCCGGGACAGAAGGATACGAGCAGTACTTC. Translation: CASGPGTEGYEQYF.

The V gene is TRBV11-1, the J gene TRBJ2-3; D tentatively reads TRBD1 or TRBD2 (5 bases each). Trimming took off 2 bases at V and 6 bases at J, with 15 bases between the two ends. In germline, CDR1 is SGHAT, CDR2 FQDESV (reference sequence). The CDR3 extends over 15 amino acids. The CDR3 reads CASSLPGPRADTQYF. The CDR3 nucleotides read TGTGCCAGCAGCTTACCGGGACCTCGGGCGGATACGCAGTATTTT.

The chain employs TRBV18 and TRBJ2-5, with 10 bases matching TRBD1. Losses at the gene ends were 2 bases for V and 6 bases for J; bases not matched to a gene: 3. There are 14 residues in the CDR3. Germline-derived CDR1 and CDR2 are KGHSH and LQKENI. In nucleotides, the CDR3 is TGTGCCAGCTCACCAGGGACAGGGGAGCAGACCCAGTACTTC. This codes for CASSPGTGEQTQYF.

The rearrangement links TRBV7-9 to TRBJ2-7; possible D gene TRBD2, 7 bases. The germline V gene has CDR1 SEHNR and CDR2 FQNEAQ (reference sequence). CDR3 size: 12 residues. V lost 6 bases and J lost 2, with 8 bases in between. Here the CDR3 reads CASRRGPYEQYF. The CDR3 DNA sequence: TGTGCCAGCAGGCGGGGGCCCTACGAGCAGTACTTC.

The chain couples TRBV18 to TRBJ1-1; 7 bases are a match to TRBD1. The trim removed 0 bases at V and 5 bases at J, leaving 9 bases unmatched. The CDR3 runs 16 residues. The germline gives CDR1 KGHSH, CDR2 LQKENI. The CDR3 DNA is TGTGCCAGCTCACCACCGGGGGTGCCAGGGGGGACTGAAGCTTTCTTT. Its protein is CASSPPGVPGGTEAFF.

The chain joins TRBV5-1 to TRBJ2-2, with 8 bases aligning to TRBD2. With 1 base clipped from V and 0 bases from J, the junction kept 5 bases outside the gene matches. The CDR3 contains 17 residues. The germline V gene has CDR1 SGHRS and CDR2 YFSETQ. This CDR3 is CASSLPPSGPNTGELFF. CDR3 sequence (DNA): TGCGCCAGCAGCTTGCCCCCTAGCGGGCCGAACACCGGGGAGCTGTTTTTT. Filled out from reference TRBV5-1 and TRBJ2-2, the complete variable domain reads KAGVTQTPRYLIKTRGQQVTLSCSPISGHRSVSWYQQTPGQGLQFLFEYFSETQRNKGNFPGRFSGRQFSNSRSEMNVSTLELGDSALYLCASSLPPSGPNTGELFFGEGSRLTVL.

There are a few counts of this clone. Here the CDR3 reads CASSPTRGPFSDEQYF. Here the CDR3 DNA reads TGTGCCAGCAGCCCAACTAGGGGGCCTTTCAGCGACGAGCAGTACTTC. V usage is TRBV11-2 and J usage is TRBJ2-7; 7 bases map to TRBD1. The length of the CDR3 is 16 residues. V was pared by 5 bases and J by 5 bases, with 15 bases of the junction left unmatched. CDR1 and CDR2 (germline): SGHAT, FQNNGV.

J is TRBJ1-4 and V is TRBV6-1; 7 bases match TRBD1. V dropped 4 bases and J dropped 6; count of bases not matched to a gene: 5. The CDR3 extends over 14 amino acids. In germline, CDR1 is MNHNS, CDR2 SASEGT. This chain's CDR3 is CASSAGTADEKLFF. CDR3 sequence (DNA): TGTGCCAGCAGTGCAGGGACAGCCGATGAAAAACTGTTTTTT.

This chain uses TRBV10-3 with TRBJ2-3; tentatively, D is TRBD2 (5 bases). Germline CDR1 reads ENHRY; CDR2 reads SYGVKD. This CDR3 is built from 13 residues. The V end was cut by 7 bases, the J end by 2 bases, with 10 bases between. Written as DNA, the CDR3 is TGTGCCATCACGAGCGGAGACACAGATACGCAGTATTTT. It encodes CAITSGDTDTQYF.